Each of the 32 T cell receptor beta chains below was sequenced from the same sample in a study of CD8 T cells in Susac syndrome. With random hexamers, about 0.45 to 1 ug RNA was reverse transcribed. TCRdb itself ran the immunoSEQ multiplex PCR reads through MiXCR, one entry per CDR3 protein. The data hold 300,000 to 350,000 distinct CDR3 sequences, with roughly 94% observed a single time. The specimen was CD4+ T cells from PBMCs. These receptors all stem from a human donor with multiple sclerosis.

This clonotype appeared a single time. The J gene is TRBJ2-3, the V gene TRBV29-1; maybe TRBD2 (6 bases). V lost 4 bases and J 5 bases, leaving 13 bases between the germline ends. CDR1 SQVTM and CDR2 ANQGSEA come from the germline V gene. The CDR3 runs to 13 residues. The CDR3: CSVGETSGDTQYF. The CDR3 nucleotides are TGCAGCGTTGGGGAGACTAGTGGAGATACGCAGTATTTT.

This sequence joins TRBV20-1 and TRBJ1-5, with 12 bases fitting TRBD1. The CDR3 is made up of 16 amino acids. The V and J ends lost 3 bases and 3 bases, in that order; junction bases with no gene match: 6. Germline assignment: CDR1 DFQATT and CDR2 SNEGSKA (reference sequence). The CDR3 is CSASSGTGGPNQPQHF. The CDR3, as DNA: TGCAGTGCTAGTTCCGGGACAGGGGGCCCCAATCAGCCCCAGCATTTT.

The genes are TRBV20-1 and TRBJ2-7; D not resolved. Trimming stripped 2 bases from V and 5 bases from J, with 13 bases between. This CDR3 comprises 13 residues. Looked up from germline, CDR1 is DFQATT and CDR2 is SNEGSKA (reference sequence). CDR3 bases: TGCAGTGCTAGATGGCCTAAAGGCGACGAGCAGTACTTC. This gives the protein CSARWPKGDEQYF.

V gene TRBV5-1 combines with J gene TRBJ2-6; perhaps TRBD2 as D (5 bases). The CDR3 has 16 amino acids. Per germline, CDR1 SGHRS and CDR2 YFSETQ. The germline V and J ends were trimmed by 4 bases and 0 bases, with 11 bases remaining between them. CDR3 in DNA: TGCGCCAGCAGCCGAGGACGGGACTCTGGGGCCAACGTCCTGACTTTC. It translates to CASSRGRDSGANVLTF. Together with reference TRBV5-1 and TRBJ2-6, the CDR3 gives the full variable domain: KAGVTQTPRYLIKTRGQQVTLSCSPISGHRSVSWYQQTPGQGLQFLFEYFSETQRNKGNFPGRFSGRQFSNSRSEMNVSTLELGDSALYLCASSRGRDSGANVLTFGAGSRLTVL.

V usage is TRBV11-2 and J usage is TRBJ2-7, with 7 bases aligning to TRBD2. Germline CDR1 reads SGHAT; CDR2 reads FQNNGV. There are 16 residues in the CDR3. The J segment lost 4 bases and the V segment lost 4 bases, leaving 13 bases of the junction unmatched. The CDR3 nucleotides are TGTGCCAGCAGCTCAACTAGCGTGGGGCAGATGTACGAGCAGTACTTC. This sequence encodes CASSSTSVGQMYEQYF.

The chain recombines TRBV6-1 with TRBJ1-1, with D uncertain. V gave up 6 bases and J gave up 1 base, with 6 bases separating them. Germline CDR1 MNHNS, CDR2 SASEGT. The CDR3 runs 12 residues. CDR3 amino acids: CASRPGNTEAFF. CDR3 DNA: TGTGCCAGCAGGCCCGGGAACACTGAAGCTTTCTTT.

This clonotype was picked up a small number of times. The chain carries TRBV9 and TRBJ1-1, with TRBD1 as a possible D gene (5 bases). Trimming removed 0 bases from V and 3 bases from J, with 6 bases in between. The CDR3 consists of 13 residues. CDR1 SGDLS and CDR2 YYNGEE come from the germline V gene. The CDR3 DNA follows: TGTGCCAGCAGCGTAGCCAGGGACACTGAAGCTTTCTTT. Protein sequence: CASSVARDTEAFF. The whole variable domain, remainder taken from reference TRBV9 and TRBJ1-1, is DSGVTQTPKHLITATGQRVTLRCSPRSGDLSVYWYQQSLDQGLQFLIQYYNGEERAKGNILERFSAQQFPDLHSELNLSSLELGDSALYFCASSVARDTEAFFGQGTRLTVV.

The V gene is TRBV18, the J gene TRBJ2-2, with D hard to call. This CDR3 is 14 amino acids long. Per germline, CDR1 KGHSH and CDR2 LQKENI. Trimming took off 1 base at V and 7 bases at J, with 10 bases between the two ends. The CDR3 nucleotides read TGTGCCAGCTCACCACGGTCCTCAGGCGGGGAGCTGTTTTTT. This translates into CASSPRSSGGELFF.

The CDR3 nucleotides are TGTGCCTGGAGTACCCCTGACAGGTCGGCGGGACTGTTTTTT. This encodes CAWSTPDRSAGLFF. The chain carries TRBV30 and TRBJ1-4, with a weak D call TRBD1 (6 bases). The CDR3 is 14 amino acids. Germline V lookup: CDR1 GTSNPN, CDR2 SVGIG (reference sequence). Trimming took off 2 bases at V and 13 bases at J, with 20 bases between the two ends.

This clonotype was recorded only once. This chain connects TRBV11-2 to TRBJ1-1; D remains ambiguous. Deletions cut 2 bases from V and 8 bases from J, with 21 bases between. The CDR3 loop spans 16 amino acids. Germline CDR1 is SGHAT and CDR2 is FQNNGV. As DNA, the CDR3 is TGTGCCAGCAGCTTAAGTCTTGCCCCTCCCCCATGGGAAGCTTTCTTT. It translates to CASSLSLAPPPWEAFF.

The rearrangement uses TRBV25-1 and TRBJ1-6; TRBD1 is a possible D gene (5 bases). In germline, CDR1 is MGHDK, CDR2 SYGVNS. The V gene lost 8 bases and the J gene lost 0 bases, with 14 bases spanning the gap. This CDR3 comprises 16 residues. The CDR3 DNA is TGTGCCAGCGGGGGGGACGGGAGCTCCTATAATTCACCCCTCCACTTT. It specifies CASGGDGSSYNSPLHF.

The chain uses TRBV11-2 and TRBJ2-5; maybe TRBD2 (6 bases). With 6 bases removed from V and 3 bases from J, the gap between germline ends came to 14 bases. From germline, CDR1 is SGHAT and CDR2 FQNNGV. The CDR3 runs to 14 residues. The CDR3 is CASRRPGVKETQYF. The CDR3 DNA sequence: TGTGCCAGCAGACGGCCGGGGGTCAAAGAGACCCAGTACTTC.

The count of this clonotype is one. The CDR3 coding sequence is TGTGCCAGCAGCCGGGACCTGGGTCCCTACGAGCAGTACTTC. This gives the protein CASSRDLGPYEQYF. The gene calls are TRBV12-3 or TRBV12-4 and TRBJ2-7; D may be TRBD1 or TRBD2 (5 bases each). The ends were cut back, 6 bases at V and 2 bases at J, with 14 bases in the middle. The CDR3 extends over 14 amino acids.

The CDR3 sequence: CASSQDVGLFSQETQYF. The CDR3 nucleotides are TGCGCCAGCAGCCAAGATGTAGGACTTTTTTCCCAAGAGACCCAGTACTTC. The J gene is TRBJ2-5, the V gene TRBV4-1; the D gene is possibly TRBD2 (5 bases). The ends were cut back, 0 bases at V and 1 base at J, with 15 bases in the middle. The CDR3 contains 17 residues. CDR1 MGHRA and CDR2 YSYEKL come from the germline V gene.

The gene calls are TRBV12-3 or TRBV12-4 and TRBJ2-1, with 12 positions matching TRBD2. Trimming cost V 2 bases and J 9 bases; bases outside gene matches: 11. CDR3 length equals 17 residues. CDR3 in amino acids: CASSLKGSSGRAGEQFF. For the CDR3, the DNA is TGTGCCAGCAGTTTAAAGGGATCTAGCGGGAGGGCCGGTGAGCAGTTCTTC.

The genes are TRBV15 and TRBJ2-1; possible D gene TRBD1, 6 bases. Germline loops: CDR1 LNHNV, CDR2 YYDKDF (reference sequence). The CDR3 loop spans 14 amino acids. V was trimmed by 3 bases and J by 2 bases, leaving 8 bases between them. The CDR3 nucleotides are TGTGCCACCAGCAGGGGACAAGCCTACAATGAGCAGTTCTTC. It translates to CATSRGQAYNEQFF.

This chain uses TRBV4-3 with TRBJ2-4; the D gene could be TRBD1 or TRBD2 (5 bases each). Trimming cost V 0 bases and J 0 bases, with 12 bases left between them. CDR3 size: 17 residues. Germline CDR1 LGHNA, CDR2 YSLEER. Written as DNA, the CDR3 is TGCGCCAGCAGCCAAGATTTGAGGGGATTAGCCAAAAACATTCAGTACTTC. Translated, it gives CASSQDLRGLAKNIQYF.

This clonotype was counted once. V and J are TRBV18 and TRBJ2-1, with 8 bases lining up with TRBD1. The germline V gene has CDR1 KGHSH and CDR2 LQKENI. The V segment lost 5 bases and the J segment 7 bases; nucleotides outside the gene matches: 13. The CDR3 has 16 residues. DNA of the CDR3: TGTGCCAGCTCAGCAATGACAGGGGCTCTAGGTAATGAGCAGTTCTTC. Protein sequence: CASSAMTGALGNEQFF.

This rearrangement joins TRBV2 to TRBJ2-1, with D unclear. This CDR3 contains 13 residues. The germline CDR1 and CDR2 sequences are SNHLY and FYNNEI. V gave up 7 bases and J gave up 6 bases, with 13 bases separating them. The CDR3: CASKARLTNEQFF. CDR3 nucleotide sequence: TGTGCCAGCAAGGCTCGTCTAACCAATGAGCAGTTCTTC.

This clonotype was recorded only once. Since the CDR3 does not end with the conserved phenylalanine or tryptophan, this likely comes from a read error. This sequence joins TRBV4-1 and TRBJ2-4; D may be TRBD1 or TRBD2 (5 bases each). This CDR3 spans 15 amino acids. Per the germline V gene, CDR1 is MGHRA and CDR2 is YSYEKL. V was trimmed by 6 bases and J by 0 bases, leaving 12 bases between them. The CDR3 DNA sequence: TGCGCCAGCAGTCTGAGGGGTTTAGCCAAAAACATTCAGTACCTC. Translating it yields CASSLRGLAKNIQYL.

The gene calls are TRBV5-1 and TRBJ1-2, with D hard to call. The CDR3 sequence is 13 residues long. Germline V gives CDR1 SGHRS, CDR2 YFSETQ. V was clipped by 0 bases and J by 9 bases, with 12 bases between them. As DNA, the CDR3 is TGCGCCAGCAGCTTGGAGGCAGGAACTCGCTACACCTTC. Translated, it gives CASSLEAGTRYTF.

This clonotype was picked up a small number of times. This chain uses TRBV12-3 or TRBV12-4 with TRBJ2-5, with 10 nucleotides matching TRBD2. The CDR3 spans 14 residues. V shed 8 bases, J shed 5 bases, and the junction held 8 bases outside the gene matches. The CDR3: CASSQAGGGETQYF. DNA for the CDR3: TGTGCCAGCTCCCAAGCGGGAGGGGGCGAGACCCAGTACTTC.

The CDR3 sequence is CSARFPPTGRESYTF. In DNA, the CDR3 is TGCAGTGCTAGGTTTCCGCCGACAGGGAGAGAGAGCTACACCTTC. The V gene is TRBV20-1, the J gene TRBJ1-2; 7 bases are a match to TRBD1. The CDR3 runs 15 residues. The germline gives CDR1 DFQATT, CDR2 SNEGSKA (reference sequence). Trimming removed 3 bases from V and 9 bases from J; junction bases left unmatched: 16.

J is TRBJ1-5 and V is TRBV19, with a tentative D call TRBD1 (5 bases). This CDR3 region has 15 residues. V lost 9 bases to trimming and J lost 0 bases, with 15 bases between them. CDR1 and CDR2 from the germline V gene are LNHDA and SQIVND (reference sequence). The CDR3 spells CASSSEGHSNQPQHF. The CDR3 DNA reads TGTGCCAGCTCATCCGAGGGGCATAGCAATCAGCCCCAGCATTTT.

This clonotype was observed a handful of times. The chain employs TRBV6-2 or TRBV6-3 and TRBJ1-2, with a tentative D call TRBD1 (5 bases). Looked up from germline, CDR1 is MNHEY and CDR2 is SVGEGT. Trimming pared 5 bases from V and 4 bases from J, leaving 14 bases between. CDR3 length equals 14 residues. CDR3 in amino acids: CASSLGHPGYGYTF. In DNA form, the CDR3 reads TGTGCCAGCAGTCTCGGACACCCGGGCTATGGCTACACCTTC.

This clonotype has just a few counts. The V gene is TRBV30, the J gene TRBJ1-2; 10 positions agree with TRBD1. J gave up 8 bases and V 4 bases, and 7 bases lay outside the gene matches. The CDR3 is 13 amino acids. Looked up from germline, CDR1 is GTSNPN and CDR2 is SVGIG (reference sequence). CDR3 in amino acids: CAWTKDRGVGYTF. The CDR3 nucleotides read TGTGCCTGGACCAAGGACAGGGGGGTCGGCTACACCTTC.

This chain joins TRBV3-1 and TRBJ1-1, with a tentative D call TRBD1 (5 bases). Germline assignment: CDR1 LGHDT and CDR2 YNNKEL (reference sequence). V lost 0 bases to trimming and J lost 6 bases, with 14 bases between them. The CDR3 length is 15 residues. CDR3 amino acids: CASSQDPGGASEAFF. In DNA form, the CDR3 reads TGTGCCAGCAGCCAAGACCCGGGGGGTGCGTCTGAAGCTTTCTTT.

This rearrangement joins TRBV6-5 to TRBJ2-1; no reliable D call. CDR3 length: 14 residues. Germline V CDR1 and CDR2: MNHEY, SVGAGI. Trimming took 4 bases from V and 1 from J, leaving 8 bases between them. This CDR3 reads CASSLARSYNEQFF. For the CDR3, the DNA is TGTGCCAGCAGTTTGGCCAGATCCTACAATGAGCAGTTCTTC.

The chain couples TRBV10-3 to TRBJ2-7; 11 positions match TRBD1. J was trimmed by 3 bases and V by 4 bases; bases with no gene match: 5. The CDR3 sequence is 15 residues long. Germline V gene sequence: CDR1 ENHRY, CDR2 SYGVKD. The CDR3 bases are TGTGCCATCAGTGGGACAGGGGGCAGGGGCTACGAGCAGTACTTC. Translating gives CAISGTGGRGYEQYF.

The CDR3 loop reads CASSPLTAVASGAEQYF. CDR3 nucleotides: TGTGCCAGCTCACCATTGACAGCTGTAGCCTCGGGGGCCGAGCAGTACTTC. The chain employs TRBV18 and TRBJ2-7, with D perhaps assigned TRBD1 or TRBD2 (6 bases each). CDR1 KGHSH and CDR2 LQKENI come from the germline V gene. The CDR3 sequence is 17 residues long. V shed 2 bases and J shed 6 bases, with 23 bases lying between them.

V gene TRBV4-2 combines with J gene TRBJ2-5; 10 bases are shared with TRBD2. Losses at the gene ends were 0 bases for V and 8 bases for J; bases not matched to a gene: 9. The CDR3 has 16 residues. Germline V gene data show CDR1 as LGHNA and CDR2 as YNFKEQ. CDR3 protein: CASSQEMASGSRTQYF. The CDR3 bases are TGTGCCAGCAGCCAAGAAATGGCTAGCGGGAGTCGTACCCAGTACTTC.

The J gene is TRBJ2-7, the V gene TRBV6-6; 9 bases line up with TRBD1. CDR1 is MNHNY, CDR2 SVGAGI, per germline (reference sequence). Trimming cost V 7 bases and J 6 bases; bases outside gene matches: 7. This CDR3 has 13 residues. CDR3 in DNA: TGTGCCAGCACTCGGGACAGGGAGATCGAGCAGTACTTC. The encoded protein is CASTRDREIEQYF.